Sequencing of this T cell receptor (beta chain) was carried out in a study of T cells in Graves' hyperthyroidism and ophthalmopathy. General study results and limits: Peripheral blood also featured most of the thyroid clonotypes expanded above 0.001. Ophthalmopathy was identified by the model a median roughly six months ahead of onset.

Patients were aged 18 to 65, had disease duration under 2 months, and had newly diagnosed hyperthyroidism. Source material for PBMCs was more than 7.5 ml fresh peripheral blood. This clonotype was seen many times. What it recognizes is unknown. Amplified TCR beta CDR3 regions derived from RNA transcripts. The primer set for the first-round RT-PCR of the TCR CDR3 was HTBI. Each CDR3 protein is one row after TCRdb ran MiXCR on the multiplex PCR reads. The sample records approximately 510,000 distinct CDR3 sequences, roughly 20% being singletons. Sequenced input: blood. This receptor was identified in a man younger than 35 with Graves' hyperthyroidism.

The CDR3, as DNA: TGCGCCAGCAGCGCGGACAGGACAGGGAGGGAGCTGTTTTTT. Translation gives CASSADRTGRELFF. The chain recombines TRBV5-1 with TRBJ2-2; the match to TRBD1 covers 8 bases. CDR3 length: 14 amino acids. V lost 4 bases to trimming and J lost 9 bases; unmatched junction nucleotides: 8. Germline V gene sequence: CDR1 SGHRS, CDR2 YFSETQ.